Following are 5 T cell receptor beta chains from one sample sequenced in a study of T cells in localized non-small cell lung cancer. The repertoire was sequenced with immunoSEQ multiplex PCR; TCRdb's copy has only in-frame clones and lacks some. The repertoire has around 2,700 clones, roughly 36% of them found once; the top ten carry about 5.6%. Material: lung tumor tissue, obtained before any cancer treatment. The receptors come from a man aged 40 to 70 with stage I lung adenocarcinoma.

This chain links TRBV19 with TRBJ2-3, with D hard to call. The CDR3 is 13 residues long. Germline CDR1 reads LNHDA; CDR2 reads SQIVND (reference sequence). V gave up 5 bases and J gave up 4 bases, with 10 bases separating them. CDR3 DNA sequence: TGTGCCAGTAGTTTCGCAGGATCAGATACGCAGTATTTT. Translating gives CASSFAGSDTQYF.

The J gene is TRBJ1-2, the V gene TRBV18, with D unresolved. V was pared by 2 bases and J by 4 bases, with 8 bases between. This CDR3 spans 13 amino acids. Germline V gene sequence: CDR1 KGHSH, CDR2 LQKENI. Here the CDR3 DNA reads TGTGCCAGCTCACCAGGACCGGGCTATGGCTACACCTTC. Its translation is CASSPGPGYGYTF.

This chain connects TRBV6-8 to TRBJ1-4; D is undetermined. Trimming shortened V by 6 bases and J by 8 bases, and 10 bases separated the two germline ends. The germline V gene has CDR1 MNHGY and CDR2 SAAAGT. This CDR3 region has 12 residues. CDR3 amino acids: CASRRPLEKLFF. DNA of the CDR3: TGTGCCAGCAGGCGACCGTTGGAAAAACTGTTTTTT.

The V and J genes are TRBV9 and TRBJ2-1; no clear D gene. Trimming removed 2 bases at V and 8 bases at J, with 14 bases between. Germline V gene lookup returns CDR1 SGDLS and CDR2 YYNGEE. The CDR3 is 14 amino acids. The CDR3 loop reads CASSVEPGSDEQFF. The CDR3 DNA follows: TGTGCCAGCAGCGTTGAACCGGGTAGTGATGAGCAGTTCTTC.

The chain combines TRBV6-7 with TRBJ1-1; TRBD1 matches at 10 bases. TRBV6-7 qualifies as an ORF whose function is uncertain. Trimming at V came to 6 bases and at J to 3 bases, leaving 4 bases not matched to a gene. CDR3 size: 14 residues. As DNA, the CDR3 is TGTGCCAGCAGGGGGACAGGGGCGGACACTGAAGCTTTCTTT. It codes for CASRGTGADTEAFF.